These 7 T cell receptor beta chains were all obtained from the same sample, sequenced in a study of blood T cell repertoires in COVID-19. TCRdb's copy holds only in-frame clones and misses some; the assay was immunoSEQ multiplex PCR. The top ten clones hold more than 2% of a sample with about 300,000 clones, roughly 85% of them seen once. The sequenced sample was PBMCs or T cells enriched from blood (not recorded which). The receptors shown here come from a man under 40 who had recovered from COVID-19.

The chain employs TRBV5-1 and TRBJ2-3; 9 nucleotides match TRBD2. V lost 3 bases and J lost 5; bases outside the gene matches: 13. Germline loops: CDR1 SGHRS, CDR2 YFSETQ. This CDR3 has 17 residues. CDR3 in amino acids: CASSSGLARGIGDTQYF. The CDR3 nucleotides are TGCGCCAGCAGCTCAGGACTAGCGCGGGGAATAGGAGATACGCAGTATTTT.

The chain couples TRBV5-1 to TRBJ1-1; no clear D. Trimming left V 4 bases short and J 4 bases short, with 8 bases between. Per germline, CDR1 SGHRS and CDR2 YFSETQ. The CDR3 runs to 12 residues. CDR3 loop: CASSPGVTEAFF. The CDR3, as DNA: TGCGCCAGCAGCCCGGGAGTCACTGAAGCTTTCTTT. Variable domain in full (rest from reference TRBV5-1 and TRBJ1-1): KAGVTQTPRYLIKTRGQQVTLSCSPISGHRSVSWYQQTPGQGLQFLFEYFSETQRNKGNFPGRFSGRQFSNSRSEMNVSTLELGDSALYLCASSPGVTEAFFGQGTRLTVV.

CDR3 region: CASSAGGTVKGYGYTF. The CDR3 DNA follows: TGTGCCAGCAGCGCCGGCGGGACAGTTAAGGGTTATGGCTACACCTTC. The gene calls are TRBV7-9 and TRBJ1-2; TRBD1 agrees at 7 bases. Looked up from germline, CDR1 is SEHNR and CDR2 is FQNEAQ (reference sequence). This CDR3 region has 16 residues. Trimming cost V 5 bases and J 5 bases; bases outside gene matches: 14. The complete variable domain, with remaining parts taken from reference TRBV7-9 and TRBJ1-2, reads DTGVSQNPRHKITKRGQNVTFRCDPISEHNRLYWYRQTLGQGPEFLTYFQNEAQLEKSRLLSDRFSAERPKGSFSTLEIQRTEQGDSAMYLCASSAGGTVKGYGYTFGSGTRLTVV.

The J gene is TRBJ1-1, the V gene TRBV30; D possibly corresponds to TRBD1 (6 bases). The V and J ends lost 2 bases and 1 base respectively, with 14 bases between them. Germline V CDR1 and CDR2: GTSNPN, SVGIG (reference sequence). There are 15 residues in the CDR3. The CDR3 DNA reads as TGTGCCTGGAGTCGTCCCGGGACACGGAACACTGAAGCTTTCTTT. Its protein product is CAWSRPGTRNTEAFF. The full variable domain, in which reference TRBV30 and TRBJ1-1 provide the parts outside the CDR3, is SQTIHQWPATLVQPVGSPLSLECTVEGTSNPNLYWYRQAAGRGLQLLFYSVGIGQISSEVPQNLSASRPQDRQFILSSKKLLLSDSGFYLCAWSRPGTRNTEAFFGQGTRLTVV.

This clone appeared a few times. The J gene is TRBJ2-7, the V gene TRBV6-5; D may be TRBD1 (6 bases). CDR3 size: 12 residues. With 10 bases removed from V and 2 bases from J, the gap between germline ends came to 12 bases. Germline V CDR1 and CDR2: MNHEY, SVGAGI. CDR3 sequence reads: CATSGQTYEQYF. In DNA form, the CDR3 reads TGTGCCACCTCTGGACAGACCTACGAGCAGTACTTC.

The genes are TRBV6-2 or TRBV6-3 and TRBJ1-1, with unresolved D. Germline V CDR1 and CDR2: MNHEY, SVGEGT. The V end lost 4 bases, the J end lost 5 bases, and 17 bases lay between the germline ends. The CDR3 loop spans 15 amino acids. CDR3 amino acids: CASSWRAGRNTEAFF. The CDR3 DNA reads as TGTGCCAGCAGTTGGAGAGCGGGTCGAAATACTGAAGCTTTCTTT.

The chain combines TRBV19 with TRBJ1-4; D call uncertain. Looked up from germline, CDR1 is LNHDA and CDR2 is SQIVND (reference sequence). Trimming cost V 3 bases and J 4 bases, with 6 bases left between them. This CDR3 contains 13 residues. CDR3 region: CASSMFYNEKLFF. In DNA, the CDR3 is TGTGCCAGTAGTATGTTTTATAATGAAAAACTGTTTTTT.